Listed here is a single TCR beta chain. Per the authors' pipeline: Amplifying reference gene primers gave estimates of nucleated cell counts. TCRdb's table, derived via immunoSEQ multiplex PCR, lists solely in-frame clones and lacks some. For V, J and clone size, that table is used; D and trimming come from the DNA. This sample carries some 190,000 clones, 70% to 90% of them seen once, and the ten largest clones take about 4.9%. Per germline, CDR1 KGHSH and CDR2 LQKENI. V lost 5 bases to trimming and J lost 6 bases; unmatched junction nucleotides: 17. This CDR3 is built from 18 residues. This entry comes from a study of blood T cell repertoires in COVID-19.

The receptor was isolated from an elderly woman with acute or convalescent COVID-19. J is TRBJ2-7 and V is TRBV18, with TRBD1 matching 12 bases. Sequencing input: peripheral blood. The CDR3 nucleotides are TGTGCCAGCTCAAAGGGACAGGGGGCGTTTCCCTATTCCGGCGAGCAGTACTTC. It translates to CASSKGQGAFPYSGEQYF.